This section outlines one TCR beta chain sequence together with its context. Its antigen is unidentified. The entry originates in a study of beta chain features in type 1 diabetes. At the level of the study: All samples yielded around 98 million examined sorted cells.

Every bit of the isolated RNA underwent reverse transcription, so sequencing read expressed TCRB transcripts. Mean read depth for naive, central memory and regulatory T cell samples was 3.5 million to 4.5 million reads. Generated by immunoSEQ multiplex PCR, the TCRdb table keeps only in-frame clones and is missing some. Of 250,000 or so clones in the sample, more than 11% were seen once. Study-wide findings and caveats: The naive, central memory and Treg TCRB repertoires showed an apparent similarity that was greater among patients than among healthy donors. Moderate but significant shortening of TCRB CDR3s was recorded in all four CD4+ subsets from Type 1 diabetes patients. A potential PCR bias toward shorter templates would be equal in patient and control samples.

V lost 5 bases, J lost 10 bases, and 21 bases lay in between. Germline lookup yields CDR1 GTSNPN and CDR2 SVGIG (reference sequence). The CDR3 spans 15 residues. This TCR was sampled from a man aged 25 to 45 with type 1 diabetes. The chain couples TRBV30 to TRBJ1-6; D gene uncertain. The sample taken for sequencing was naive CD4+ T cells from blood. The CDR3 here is CAWRSPEADRSPLHF. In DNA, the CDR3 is TGTGCCTGGCGAAGCCCTGAGGCCGATCGCTCACCCCTCCACTTT.